Below, 12 T cell receptor beta chains from the same sample are listed, as sequenced in a study of OX40 agonist ivuxolimab in advanced cancers. Library preparation was by the immunoSEQ multiplex PCR assay. The immuneACCESS repertoire file appears here via TCRdb, limited to in-frame rearrangements. These files lack a portion of the clones; in checked studies, under half of the deficit traces to unresolved V genes, and the cause of the others is not known. Recorded for this sample are 20,000 to 25,000 clones; about four fifths of them occurred a single time. The top ten clones comprise about 50% of the sample. Sequencing used CD4+ or CD8+ T cells sorted from blood, obtained in a trial of the OX40 agonist ivuxolimab. The source is an adult with an advanced solid tumor such as melanoma, head and neck, liver or kidney cancer.

The chain links TRBV6-4 to TRBJ2-2; 9 nucleotides line up with TRBD1. CDR1 and CDR2 (germline): MRHNA, SNTAGT. After removal of 6 bases from V and 1 base from J, the junction contained 6 bases not matched to a gene. CDR3 length: 16 amino acids. The CDR3 DNA sequence: TGTGCCAGCAGGGCACCGGGACAGGGGAACACCGGGGAGCTGTTTTTT. Protein: CASRAPGQGNTGELFF.

The CDR3 sequence: CASSYSGGAADTQYF. DNA of the CDR3: TGTGCCAGCAGTTACTCCGGAGGGGCAGCTGATACGCAGTATTTT. J is TRBJ2-3 and V is TRBV6-6; D may be TRBD2 (6 bases). Per germline, CDR1 MNHNY and CDR2 SVGAGI (reference sequence). Trimming took 0 bases from V and 6 from J, leaving 13 bases between them. The CDR3 covers 15 residues.

The chain carries TRBV9 and TRBJ2-2, with 11 bases matching TRBD1. Germline CDR1 SGDLS, CDR2 YYNGEE. Trimming cost V 4 bases and J 4 bases; bases outside gene matches: 9. The CDR3 sequence is 17 residues long. CDR3 sequence (DNA): TGTGCCAGCAGCATAACCGGGACAGGGGGAATCACCGGGGAGCTGTTTTTT. Its translation: CASSITGTGGITGELFF.

The CDR3 DNA reads TGTGCCAGCAGCTTGGTGAACGAGCAGTACTTC. Protein: CASSLVNEQYF. This chain links TRBV7-9 with TRBJ2-7; D uncertain. CDR3 length: 11 residues. The germline CDR1 and CDR2 sequences are SEHNR and FQNEAQ (reference sequence). V lost 3 bases, J lost 5 bases, and 5 bases lay in between. Variable domain in full (rest from reference TRBV7-9 and TRBJ2-7): DTGVSQNPRHKITKRGQNVTFRCDPISEHNRLYWYRQTLGQGPEFLTYFQNEAQLEKSRLLSDRFSAERPKGSFSTLEIQRTEQGDSAMYLCASSLVNEQYFGPGTRLTVT.

The chain is built from TRBV11-2 and TRBJ1-1; 11 bases are shared with TRBD1. V lost 5 bases and J lost 5; bases outside the gene matches: 4. Germline loops: CDR1 SGHAT, CDR2 FQNNGV. The CDR3 runs to 14 residues. The CDR3 DNA follows: TGTGCCAGCAGCCCGGGACAGGGGGGGACTGAAGCTTTCTTT. Its translation: CASSPGQGGTEAFF.

The chain combines TRBV28 with TRBJ1-2, with TRBD1 identical over 8 bases. Germline lookup yields CDR1 MDHEN and CDR2 SYDVKM. This CDR3 contains 13 residues. V lost 6 bases and J lost 4; bases outside the gene matches: 4. In nucleotides, the CDR3 is TGTGCCAGCAGAGGGACAGGATTCTATGGCTACACCTTC. Its translation: CASRGTGFYGYTF.

This chain uses TRBV5-6 with TRBJ1-2, with 8 bases identical to TRBD1. V was pared by 4 bases and J by 2 bases, with 7 bases of the junction left unmatched. Germline V gene sequence: CDR1 SGHDT, CDR2 YYEEEE. The CDR3 spans 15 residues. CDR3 bases: TGTGCCAGCAGCCCCGGACAGGGTACGAACTATGGCTACACCTTC. This translates into CASSPGQGTNYGYTF.

The V gene is TRBV7-6, the J gene TRBJ2-7, with D uncertain. The CDR3 covers 15 residues. The germline V gene has CDR1 SGHVS and CDR2 FNYEAQ. Trimming stripped 1 base from V and 0 bases from J, with 10 bases between. CDR3 sequence reads: CASSLGVSSSYEQYF. The CDR3 DNA reads TGTGCCAGCAGCTTAGGGGTCAGCAGCTCCTACGAGCAGTACTTC.

This chain uses TRBV6-5 with TRBJ1-1; TRBD1 is a possible D gene (5 bases). V was pared by 5 bases and J by 6 bases, with 16 bases between. This CDR3 spans 14 amino acids. CDR1 is MNHEY and CDR2 is SVGAGI in the germline V gene. Here the CDR3 DNA reads TGTGCCAGCAGTCAATGGGGGGGGAGGGCTGAAGCTTTCTTT. This sequence encodes CASSQWGGRAEAFF.

The chain carries TRBV25-1 and TRBJ1-1, with D unresolved. Trimming left V 4 bases short and J 6 bases short, with 9 bases between. CDR1 and CDR2 from the germline V gene are MGHDK and SYGVNS. The CDR3 covers 12 residues. Here the CDR3 DNA reads TGTGCCAGCAGTGGAGGGATCTCTGAAGCTTTCTTT. It specifies CASSGGISEAFF.

V gene TRBV4-3 combines with J gene TRBJ2-7; D remains unclear. The germline gives CDR1 LGHNA, CDR2 YSLEER. CDR3 size: 15 residues. Deletions cut 1 base from V and 2 bases from J, with 12 bases between. CDR3 DNA sequence: TGCGCCAGCAGCCAAGGATCAGGAATTGCCTACGAGCAGTACTTC. Protein: CASSQGSGIAYEQYF.

The sample holds one count of this clone. The chain has TRBV6-4 and TRBJ2-3; 10 bases agree with TRBD2. The trim removed 2 bases at V and 3 bases at J, leaving 8 bases unmatched. The germline V gene has CDR1 MRHNA and CDR2 SNTAGT. The CDR3 extends over 17 amino acids. The CDR3 nucleotides are TGTGCCAGCAGTGACCACGGAGCGGGGGGGAAAACAGATACGCAGTATTTT. The encoded protein is CASSDHGAGGKTDTQYF.